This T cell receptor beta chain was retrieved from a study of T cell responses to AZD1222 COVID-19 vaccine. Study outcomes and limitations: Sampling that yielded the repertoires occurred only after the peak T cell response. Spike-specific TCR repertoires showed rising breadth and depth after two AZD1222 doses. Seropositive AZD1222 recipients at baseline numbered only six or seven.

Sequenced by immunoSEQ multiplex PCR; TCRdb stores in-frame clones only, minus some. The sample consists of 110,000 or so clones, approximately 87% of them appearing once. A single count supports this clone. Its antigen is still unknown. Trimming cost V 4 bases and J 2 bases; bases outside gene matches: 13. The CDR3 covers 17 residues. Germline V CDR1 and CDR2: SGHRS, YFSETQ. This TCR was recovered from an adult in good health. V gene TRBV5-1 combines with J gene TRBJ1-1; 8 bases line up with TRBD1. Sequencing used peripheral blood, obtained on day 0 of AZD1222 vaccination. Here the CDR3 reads CASSPPRTGLLNTEAFF. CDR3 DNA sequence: TGCGCCAGCAGCCCCCCCCGGACAGGGCTCCTAAACACTGAAGCTTTCTTT. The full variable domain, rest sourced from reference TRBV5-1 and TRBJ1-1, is KAGVTQTPRYLIKTRGQQVTLSCSPISGHRSVSWYQQTPGQGLQFLFEYFSETQRNKGNFPGRFSGRQFSNSRSEMNVSTLELGDSALYLCASSPPRTGLLNTEAFFGQGTRLTVV.